One and the same sample provided the 14 T cell receptor beta chains below, sequenced in a study of T cells in tumors after PD-1 blockade. TCRdb keeps only in-frame clones here, not all; method: immunoSEQ multiplex PCR. Of 45,000 to 60,000 clones listed, 65% to 85% were seen once; the top ten hold 8% to 10%. Sequenced material: PBMCs, taken before anti-PD-1 therapy. These receptors came from a human donor with advanced basal cell or squamous cell carcinoma (not recorded which).

This clone is labeled as medium-sized. V and J are TRBV28 and TRBJ2-1; the D gene is possibly TRBD2 (6 bases). Germline values: CDR1 MDHEN, CDR2 SYDVKM. V dropped 5 bases and J dropped 1 base, with 12 bases sitting between them. The CDR3 has 15 amino acids. CDR3 sequence: CASSPGGYSYNEQFF. The CDR3 DNA is TGTGCCAGCAGTCCTGGGGGGTATTCCTACAATGAGCAGTTCTTC.

The rearrangement joins TRBV4-1 to TRBJ1-5; TRBD1 aligns across 10 bases. The CDR3 contains 16 residues. Germline trimming cut 4 bases from V and 5 bases from J; bases unmatched to any gene: 8. CDR1 is MGHRA, CDR2 YSYEKL, per germline. The CDR3 nucleotides are TGCGCCAGCAGCCGAACCGCCGGGACAGGGGATCAGCCCCAGCATTTT. The encoded protein is CASSRTAGTGDQPQHF.

This clone is a singleton in its sample. This chain links TRBV29-1 with TRBJ2-7, with 10 bases lining up with TRBD2. Germline trimming cut 0 bases from V and 6 bases from J; bases unmatched to any gene: 17. From germline, CDR1 is SQVTM and CDR2 ANQGSEA. This CDR3 is built from 18 residues. The DNA of the CDR3 is TGCAGCGTTGAAGACCCTCTCTCAACTAGCGGGGATAATCTCGAGCAGTACTTC. Translated: CSVEDPLSTSGDNLEQYF.

This rearrangement joins TRBV6-5 to TRBJ2-7; D is possibly TRBD1 (7 bases). Germline V gene lookup returns CDR1 MNHEY and CDR2 SVGAGI. Trimming shortened V by 8 bases and J by 5 bases, and 16 bases separated the two germline ends. The CDR3 is 13 residues long. The CDR3 sequence: CASPPPGGNEQYF. The CDR3 nucleotides read TGTGCCAGCCCCCCGCCAGGGGGGAACGAGCAGTACTTC.

The rearrangement uses TRBV7-8 and TRBJ1-2; D is perhaps TRBD1 (5 bases). CDR3 length: 16 amino acids. Germline CDR1 is SGHVS and CDR2 is FQNEAQ. Trimming shortened V by 5 bases and J by 2 bases, and 18 bases separated the two germline ends. CDR3 loop: CASSQKTRQLNYGYTF. The CDR3 DNA reads TGTGCCAGCAGCCAAAAAACGCGACAGCTGAACTATGGCTACACCTTC.

The rearrangement uses TRBV5-1 and TRBJ2-7, with D perhaps TRBD2 (5 bases). With 6 bases removed from V and 5 bases from J, the gap between germline ends came to 24 bases. The CDR3 consists of 16 residues. Germline V CDR1 and CDR2: SGHRS, YFSETQ. The CDR3 DNA follows: TGCGCCAGCAACACTAAGTGGACTGGAAGACACAACGAGCAGTACTTC. It codes for CASNTKWTGRHNEQYF.

The chain carries TRBV7-8 and TRBJ2-1; 9 bases line up with TRBD2. This CDR3 is built from 14 residues. CDR1 and CDR2 (germline): SGHVS, FQNEAQ. Trimming removed 3 bases from V and 8 bases from J; junction bases left unmatched: 5. The CDR3 region is CASSLGGRAYEQFF. For the CDR3, the DNA is TGTGCCAGCAGCTTGGGCGGGAGGGCTTATGAGCAGTTCTTC.

The chain has TRBV7-9 and TRBJ2-1; 12 positions match TRBD1. Germline CDR1 SEHNR, CDR2 FQNEAQ (reference sequence). The CDR3 length is 16 residues. V was clipped by 5 bases and J by 8 bases; unmatched bases: 10. CDR3 in amino acids: CASSPPPGQGAYEQFF. The CDR3 DNA reads as TGTGCCAGCAGCCCCCCCCCGGGACAGGGGGCCTATGAGCAGTTCTTC.

A single count supports this clone. CDR3 region: CASSQGPGALANEKLFF. CDR3 sequence (DNA): TGTGCCAGCAGCCAAGGGCCGGGGGCGCTGGCTAATGAAAAACTGTTTTTT. This chain links TRBV3-1 (or the pseudogene TRBV3-2) with TRBJ1-4; TRBD1 is a possible D gene (6 bases). CDR1 and CDR2 (germline): LGHDT, YNNKEL (reference sequence). This CDR3 is 17 amino acids long. Trimming took 1 base from V and 3 from J, leaving 15 bases between them.

J is TRBJ2-1 and V is TRBV29-1, with D perhaps TRBD2 (6 bases). There are 13 residues in the CDR3. Trimming removed 3 bases at V and 8 bases at J, with 14 bases between. CDR1 is SQVTM, CDR2 ANQGSEA, per germline. The CDR3 bases are TGCAGCGTTGACCGCCGGAGGGAGGATGAGCAGTTCTTC. Its translation is CSVDRRREDEQFF.

The J gene is TRBJ2-2, the V gene TRBV3-1 (or the pseudogene TRBV3-2), with 11 positions matching TRBD2. Germline V lookup: CDR1 LGHDT, CDR2 YNNKEL (reference sequence). V shed 6 bases and J 5 bases; nucleotides not matched to a gene: 5. This CDR3 comprises 15 residues. The CDR3 nucleotides are TGTGCCAGCAGTCCTATAGCGGGAGGGACCGGGGAGCTGTTTTTT. It specifies CASSPIAGGTGELFF.

The chain uses TRBV7-9 and TRBJ2-7, with D unresolved. The CDR3 totals 13 residues. Germline CDR1 is SEHNR and CDR2 is FQNEAQ (reference sequence). The ends were cut back, 5 bases at V and 5 bases at J, with 13 bases in the middle. CDR3 amino acids: CASSPPGRDEQYF. In DNA form, the CDR3 reads TGTGCCAGCAGCCCCCCGGGCCGGGACGAGCAGTACTTC.

The chain recombines TRBV28 with TRBJ2-7; D remains ambiguous. The CDR3 spans 11 residues. The germline gives CDR1 MDHEN, CDR2 SYDVKM. V was trimmed by 7 bases and J by 2 bases, leaving 6 bases between them. CDR3 region: CASKDTYEQYF. The CDR3 nucleotides read TGTGCCAGCAAGGATACCTACGAGCAGTACTTC.

This clone occurred once. The chain couples TRBV9 to TRBJ2-1; 9 positions agree with TRBD2. V shed 2 bases and J 3 bases; nucleotides not matched to a gene: 3. The length of the CDR3 is 15 residues. Germline CDR1 is SGDLS and CDR2 is YYNGEE. The CDR3 protein is CASSVAGGLYNEQFF. The CDR3 DNA reads as TGTGCCAGCAGCGTCGCGGGGGGGCTCTACAATGAGCAGTTCTTC. Full variable domain (missing parts from reference TRBV9 and TRBJ2-1): DSGVTQTPKHLITATGQRVTLRCSPRSGDLSVYWYQQSLDQGLQFLIQYYNGEERAKGNILERFSAQQFPDLHSELNLSSLELGDSALYFCASSVAGGLYNEQFFGPGTRLTVL.